Presented here are 18 T cell receptor beta chains from one specimen sequenced in a study of human T cells and chemical hapten exposure. Time point of the sample: healthy volunteer bleed at 2 weeks. The total RNA was obtained from whole blood that was not fractionated. In TCRdb, the RACE reads were re-called with MiXCR into one record per CDR3 protein. Seen here are roughly 130,000 distinct CDR3 sequences, roughly 9.5% observed once, and the top ten hold 1.5% to 2%. The specimen sequenced was whole blood. These TCRs come from a male donor in good health. Some clones in this sample may be carry-over from other donors' samples.

In this sample, this clonotype turned up a few times. The chain has TRBV5-1 and TRBJ2-1; TRBD2 matches at 7 bases. This CDR3 comprises 15 residues. The germline V gene encodes CDR1 SGHRS and CDR2 YFSETQ. V was clipped by 4 bases and J by 0 bases; unmatched bases: 4. The CDR3, as DNA: TGCGCCAGCAGCCCGGGGGGTCACTCCTACAATGAGCAGTTCTTC. Its protein is CASSPGGHSYNEQFF.

The chain is built from TRBV4-1 and TRBJ2-7; D could derive from TRBD1 or TRBD2 (5 bases each). This CDR3 contains 16 residues. V was cut by 2 bases and J by 2 bases, with 16 bases left in between. CDR1 and CDR2 (germline): MGHRA, YSYEKL. The CDR3 protein is CASSQQSRDPAYEQYF. Written as DNA, the CDR3 is TGCGCCAGCAGCCAACAGTCCCGGGACCCAGCCTACGAGCAGTACTTC.

In its sample, this clonotype was seen once. The DNA for the CDR3 is TGTGCCAGCAGCTTAGCGGAGCGGGGGTACACCGGGGAGCTGTTTTTT. It translates to CASSLAERGYTGELFF. The rearrangement links TRBV7-2 to TRBJ2-2; 8 nucleotides agree with TRBD2. Germline V lookup: CDR1 SGHTA, CDR2 FQGNSA. J was trimmed by 3 bases and V by 0 bases; bases with no gene match: 3. This CDR3 region has 16 residues.

This clonotype has a handful of counts. DNA of the CDR3: TGTGCCAGCAGTGAACTTACTAGCGGGAGGAGGCGTTCGAATGAGCAGTTCTTC. This codes for CASSELTSGRRRSNEQFF. The rearrangement joins TRBV25-1 to TRBJ2-1, with 12 bases identical to TRBD2. Germline lookup yields CDR1 MGHDK and CDR2 SYGVNS. With 2 bases clipped from V and 7 bases from J, the junction kept 12 bases outside the gene matches. The CDR3 runs 18 residues.

The V and J genes are TRBV19 and TRBJ1-5, with D possibly TRBD1 on 6 matching bases. Germline loops: CDR1 LNHDA, CDR2 SQIVND (reference sequence). The CDR3 length is 15 residues. Trimming shortened V by 6 bases and J by 5 bases, and 17 bases separated the two germline ends. CDR3 sequence: CASSHEGTIDQPQHF. CDR3 coding DNA: TGTGCCAGTAGCCACGAGGGGACAATAGATCAGCCCCAGCATTTT.

Worth noting for this clonotype: One end of the junction fails to match germline, which may point to a read error. V usage is TRBV6-2 or TRBV6-3 and J usage is TRBJ2-5; D not certain. The CDR3 is 14 amino acids. Germline CDR1 reads MNHEY; CDR2 reads SVGEGT. CDR3 sequence: CPSRLHGFQETQYF. CDR3 nucleotide sequence: TGTCCCAGCAGATTACATGGATTCCAAGAGACCCAGTACTTC.

The chain recombines TRBV6-2 or TRBV6-3 with TRBJ1-2, with D maybe TRBD1 (6 bases). CDR3 length equals 14 residues. Germline-derived CDR1 and CDR2 are MNHEY and SVGEGT. Trimming removed 6 bases at V and 8 bases at J, with 19 bases between. In DNA form, the CDR3 reads TGTGCCAGCAGACAAACAGACAGGACGGGAGGCTACACCTTC. Encoded protein: CASRQTDRTGGYTF.

This clonotype was recorded many times. This chain connects TRBV12-5 to TRBJ2-1; D ambiguous. The CDR3 covers 14 residues. Per the germline V gene, CDR1 is LGHNT and CDR2 is FRNRAP. V gave up 0 bases and J gave up 4 bases, with 7 bases separating them. CDR3 in amino acids: CASGLVRQYNEQFF. In DNA form, the CDR3 reads TGTGCTAGTGGTTTGGTTCGTCAGTACAATGAGCAGTTCTTC.

V is TRBV6-5 and J is TRBJ1-6, with D tentatively TRBD1 (6 bases). This CDR3 is built from 15 residues. Deletions cut 0 bases from V and 5 bases from J, with 8 bases between. Germline V gives CDR1 MNHEY, CDR2 SVGAGI. CDR3 bases: TGTGCCAGCAGTTACTCCGGGGACAATAATTCACCCCTCCACTTT. It is translated as CASSYSGDNNSPLHF.

The chain links TRBV20-1 to TRBJ1-3, with a tentative D call TRBD1 (6 bases). Germline loops: CDR1 DFQATT, CDR2 SNEGSKA (reference sequence). The CDR3 runs to 16 residues. Trimming took off 1 base at V and 0 bases at J, with 13 bases between the two ends. The CDR3 is CSARVPGESSGNTIYF. CDR3 sequence (DNA): TGCAGTGCTAGAGTCCCAGGGGAGAGCTCTGGAAACACCATATATTTT.

The V and J genes are TRBV6-5 and TRBJ1-3, with no clear D. The CDR3 extends over 15 amino acids. The V gene's germline CDR1 is MNHEY and CDR2 SVGAGI. Trimming stripped 7 bases from V and 4 bases from J, with 17 bases between. The CDR3 spells CASTQPHLEGNTIYF. CDR3 DNA: TGTGCCAGCACCCAACCCCACTTGGAGGGAAACACCATATATTTT.

This clonotype has a handful of counts. The chain joins TRBV15 to TRBJ2-3; 10 bases match TRBD2. The CDR3 consists of 16 residues. Trimming removed 4 bases from V and 5 bases from J; junction bases left unmatched: 9. Looked up from germline, CDR1 is LNHNV and CDR2 is YYDKDF (reference sequence). The CDR3 loop reads CATSTDLAGVLDTQYF. In nucleotides, the CDR3 is TGTGCCACCAGCACGGATCTAGCGGGAGTGTTAGATACGCAGTATTTT.

This clonotype was detected only a few times. This chain links TRBV29-1 with TRBJ2-7; possibly TRBD1 for D (5 bases). The V end was cut by 1 base, the J end by 1 base, with 14 bases between. The germline V gene has CDR1 SQVTM and CDR2 ANQGSEA. The CDR3 totals 15 residues. CDR3 sequence (DNA): TGCAGCGTTGAAGTCAGCAGACAGCCATCCTACGAGCAGTACTTC. It encodes CSVEVSRQPSYEQYF.

This clonotype was counted at least ten times. The chain couples TRBV20-1 to TRBJ1-1, with TRBD1 as a possible D gene (5 bases). With 4 bases removed from V and 1 base from J, the gap between germline ends came to 13 bases. This CDR3 comprises 14 residues. The germline CDR1 and CDR2 sequences are DFQATT and SNEGSKA (reference sequence). Here the CDR3 reads CSAISPGRNTEAFF. CDR3 sequence (DNA): TGCAGTGCTATTTCCCCGGGACGGAACACTGAAGCTTTCTTT.

The rearrangement links TRBV7-8 to TRBJ2-6; D gene uncertain. Looked up from germline, CDR1 is SGHVS and CDR2 is FQNEAQ. CDR3 size: 16 residues. Trimming cost V 3 bases and J 2 bases, with 11 bases left between them. CDR3 sequence reads: CASSFLAPTGANVLTF. In DNA, the CDR3 is TGTGCCAGCAGCTTCCTTGCCCCAACTGGGGCCAACGTCCTGACTTTC.

This clonotype has a handful of counts. The chain combines TRBV6-1 with TRBJ2-2; TRBD1 matches at 7 bases. The V segment lost 4 bases and the J segment 4 bases; nucleotides outside the gene matches: 12. The CDR3 runs to 17 residues. The germline V gene encodes CDR1 MNHNS and CDR2 SASEGT. CDR3 sequence reads: CASSGRRQGRSTGELFF. DNA of the CDR3: TGTGCCAGCAGTGGAAGAAGACAGGGTAGGAGCACCGGGGAGCTGTTTTTT.

This clonotype was found many times. V usage is TRBV20-1 and J usage is TRBJ1-5; D may be TRBD1 (6 bases). CDR1 and CDR2 from the germline V gene are DFQATT and SNEGSKA (reference sequence). V lost 3 bases and J lost 2, with 11 bases in between. The CDR3 totals 14 residues. The CDR3 DNA follows: TGCAGTGCTAGGTCGGGGGCCGGCAATCAGCCCCAGCATTTT. It is translated as CSARSGAGNQPQHF.

For the CDR3, the DNA is TGTGCCAGCAGCCAAGCTGAAGGGGGTCCCTACAATGAGCAGTTCTTC. Encoded protein: CASSQAEGGPYNEQFF. This chain links TRBV14 with TRBJ2-1, with a weak D call TRBD1 (6 bases). Looked up from germline, CDR1 is SGHDN and CDR2 is FVKESK. The CDR3 consists of 16 residues. The V gene lost 1 base and the J gene lost 2 bases, with 12 bases spanning the gap. The full variable domain, rest sourced from reference TRBV14 and TRBJ2-1, is EAGVTQFPSHSVIEKGQTVTLRCDPISGHDNLYWYRRVMGKEIKFLLHFVKESKQDESGMPNNRFLAERTGGTYSTLKVQPAELEDSGVYFCASSQAEGGPYNEQFFGPGTRLTVL.